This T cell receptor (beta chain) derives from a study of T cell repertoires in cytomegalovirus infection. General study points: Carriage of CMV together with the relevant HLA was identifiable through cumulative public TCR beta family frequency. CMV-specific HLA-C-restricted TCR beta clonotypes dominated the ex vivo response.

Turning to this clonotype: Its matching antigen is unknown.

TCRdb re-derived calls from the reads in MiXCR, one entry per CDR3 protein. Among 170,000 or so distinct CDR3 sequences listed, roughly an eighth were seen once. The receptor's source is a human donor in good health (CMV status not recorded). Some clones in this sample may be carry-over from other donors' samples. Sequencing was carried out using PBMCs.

CDR3 nucleotide sequence: TGTGCCAGCAGTTTAGCAACTAGTTCCCGCTCCTACGAGCAGTACTTC. As protein: CASSLATSSRSYEQYF. The J gene is TRBJ2-7, the V gene TRBV28; D perhaps matches TRBD2 (5 bases). This CDR3 is 16 amino acids long. V lost 2 bases and J lost 0, with 14 bases in between. Germline V CDR1 and CDR2: MDHEN, SYDVKM. Complete variable domain (other parts from reference TRBV28 and TRBJ2-7): DVKVTQSSRYLVKRTGEKVFLECVQDMDHENMFWYRQDPGLGLRLIYFSYDVKMKEKGDIPEGYSVSREKKERFSLILESASTNQTSMYLCASSLATSSRSYEQYFGPGTRLTVT.